The rows below give T cell receptor beta chains drawn from one sample of a study of T cell responses to AZD1222 COVID-19 vaccine. Libraries were prepared by immunoSEQ multiplex PCR; TCRdb keeps only in-frame clonotypes and omits some of them. The table includes 120,000 or so clones, roughly 87% detected once. The material sequenced was peripheral blood, taken on day 0 of AZD1222 vaccination. Receptors were obtained from an adult in good health. Each CDR3 is given with its conserved first and last residue. The order of the fields is clone size, D gene, V gene, J gene, CDR3 DNA, CDR3 protein. The D gene is left open where the match is weak. Where a row states a size, it is once, few, many or the class of an expanded clone; other rows omit it.

few,TRBD1,TRBV15,TRBJ1-2,TGTGCCACCACCCCGAACTGGGACAGCTCCTATGGCTACACCTTC,CATTPNWDSSYGYTF
.,TRBD1,TRBV13,TRBJ1-1,TGTGCCAGCAGGGCGGGGATCCTATATGACCCAGGGGGCCCAAACCAAGTTGAAGCTTTCTTT,CASRAGILYDPGGPNQVEAFF
.,.,TRBV15,TRBJ1-4,TGTGCCACCAGCAGAAGAGATGAAAAACTGTTTTTT,CATSRRDEKLFF
.,.,TRBV28,TRBJ1-1,TGTGCCAGCAGTTTCTTCCCGGACATGAACACTGAAGCTTTCTTT,CASSFFPDMNTEAFF
.,TRBD1,TRBV18,TRBJ1-1,TGTGCCAGCTCCCCGACAGGGGACAGGTACACTGAAGCTTTCTTT,CASSPTGDRYTEAFF
.,.,TRBV4-2,TRBJ2-7,TGTGCCAGCAGCCACGCCGTTGGGCAGGGTGATTTGAGCTACGAGCAGTACTTC,CASSHAVGQGDLSYEQYF
once,TRBD1,TRBV9,TRBJ2-1,TGTGCCAGCAGCGTTACAGGGGAGAATGAGCAGTTCTTC,CASSVTGENEQFF
once,.,TRBV5-5,TRBJ1-4,TGTGCCAGCAGCTTGGGTCCCCTGGGGAGTAGAGGTGAAAAACTGTTTTTT,CASSLGPLGSRGEKLFF
few,.,TRBV28,TRBJ1-2,TGTGCCAGCAGCCCCCTGCGAGGCTACACCTTC,CASSPLRGYTF
.,.,TRBV6-5,TRBJ2-7,TGTGCCAGCAGTACATGGGACCGACGGCAGTACTTC,CASSTWDRRQYF
.,.,TRBV6-1,TRBJ1-1,TGTGCCAGCAGTGAGGGAACATCCATGAACACTGAAGCTTTCTTT,CASSEGTSMNTEAFF
.,.,TRBV30,TRBJ2-5,TGTGCCTGGAGCGGACAGCTTGAGGAGACCCAGTACTTC,CAWSGQLEETQYF
.,.,TRBV4-1,TRBJ2-5,TGCGCCAGCAGCCAGCGTACCGGGGAAGAGACCCAGTACTTC,CASSQRTGEETQYF
.,TRBD2,TRBV10-3,TRBJ2-3,TGTGCCATCAGTGAGTCTGGCGGGGGGATCCCCGATACGCAGTATTTT,CAISESGGGIPDTQYF
.,.,TRBV2,TRBJ2-7,TGTGCCAGCAGTGAAGCGCACGGCTCCTACGAGCAGTACTTC,CASSEAHGSYEQYF
.,TRBD1,TRBV4-1,TRBJ2-6,TGCGCCAGCAGTAACATACAAGTAAGGGGGCAAGGGGCCAACGTCCTGACTTTC,CASSNIQVRGQGANVLTF
.,TRBD1,TRBV6-1,TRBJ1-1,TGTGCCAGCAGTGAAGCGGGACAGGGGTTAGCTTTCTTT,CASSEAGQGLAFF
.,TRBD1,TRBV6-5,TRBJ2-7,TGTGCCAGCAGTTATCGGCCCCACAACAGGGGCAACGAGCAGTACTTC,CASSYRPHNRGNEQYF
few,.,TRBV11-3,TRBJ2-7,TGTGCCAGCAGCGCACAGGGCTTCGAGGGCAAGCAGTACTTC,CASSAQGFEGKQYF
once,TRBD1,TRBV5-1,TRBJ2-2,TGCGCCAGCAGCCCAAGACAGGGTTCTTCGACCACCGGGGAGCTGTTTTTT,CASSPRQGSSTTGELFF
.,TRBD1,TRBV18,TRBJ1-1,TGTGCCAGCTCACAACAGCAGGGGGTGAACACTGAAGCTTTCTTT,CASSQQQGVNTEAFF
few,.,TRBV7-8,TRBJ1-1,TGTGCCAGCAGCCGTGACCCATTGAACACTGAAGCTTTCTTT,CASSRDPLNTEAFF
.,.,TRBV7-2,TRBJ2-3,TGTGCCAGCAGCTTAGCGGTAGCAATAGATACGCAGTATTTT,CASSLAVAIDTQYF
.,.,TRBV5-1,TRBJ2-1,TGCGCCAGCAGCTTGGTCCAGGGCGACTACAATGAGCAGTTCTTC,CASSLVQGDYNEQFF
.,.,TRBV4-3,TRBJ2-2,TGCGCCAGCAGCCAAGGGGCGACAGGACGCACCGGGGAGCTGTTTTTT,CASSQGATGRTGELFF
.,TRBD1,TRBV30,TRBJ2-7,TGTGCCTGGAATAGGGACAGGGGGCCCTACGAGCAGTACTTC,CAWNRDRGPYEQYF
.,.,TRBV6-5,TRBJ1-1,TGTGCCAGCACCGACAAATACACTGAAGCTTTCTTT,CASTDKYTEAFF
.,TRBD1,TRBV28,TRBJ2-5,TGTGCCAGCAGTTCAGGGACAGGGGAAATGGGAGAGACCCAGTACTTC,CASSSGTGEMGETQYF
few,.,TRBV14,TRBJ1-5,TGTGCCAGCAGCCAAGGGGCGGGTCAGCCCCAGCATTTT,CASSQGAGQPQHF
.,.,TRBV4-1,TRBJ1-2,TGCGCCAGCAGCCCTTCCCGGCACAGGGCCTCCTATGGCTACACCTTC,CASSPSRHRASYGYTF
.,.,TRBV6-5,TRBJ2-7,TGTGCCAGCACTGGGGGAATTAAGGGCTACGAGCAGTACTTC,CASTGGIKGYEQYF
few,.,TRBV5-4,TRBJ1-2,TGTGCCAGCAGCTTGGCCGGAGCTAACTATGGCTACACCTTC,CASSLAGANYGYTF
.,TRBD2,TRBV18,TRBJ2-1,TGTGCCAGCTCACCACGGAGCGGGGGGGCCGGTTCCTACAATGAGCAGTTCTTC,CASSPRSGGAGSYNEQFF
.,.,TRBV13,TRBJ1-2,TGTGCCAGCAGCTTAGGTACAGGGAACTATGGCTACACCTTC,CASSLGTGNYGYTF
.,TRBD2,TRBV29-1,TRBJ2-5,TGCAGCGTTTGGACTAGCGGGGGGGCGTTAGAGACCCAGTACTTC,CSVWTSGGALETQYF
.,.,TRBV4-3,TRBJ2-4,TGCGCCAGCAGCCAAGAGACTTCCCGGGTTGCCAAAAACATTCAGTACTTC,CASSQETSRVAKNIQYF
.,.,TRBV24-1,TRBJ2-1,TGTGCCACCAGTGATCTCCTAGCGCCGAATGAGCAGTTCTTC,CATSDLLAPNEQFF
.,TRBD1,TRBV13,TRBJ1-1,TGTGCCAGCAGCCCGGGGACAGGACTAAGGAGGGACACTGAAGCTTTCTTT,CASSPGTGLRRDTEAFF
.,.,TRBV6-5,TRBJ2-7,TGTGCCAGCCTCCGGCACTCCTACGAGCAGTACTTC,CASLRHSYEQYF
.,.,TRBV5-1,TRBJ2-1,TGCGCCAGCAGCTTATCAGGGTACAATGAGCAGTTCTTC,CASSLSGYNEQFF
.,TRBD1,TRBV19,TRBJ1-1,TGTGCCACAATAAAGGGGCAGGGCAGGGGGACTGAAGCTTTCTTT,CATIKGQGRGTEAFF